This TCR beta chain was profiled in a study of CD4 and CD8 cells across lung adenocarcinoma regions. TCRdb reprocessed the PCR reads with MiXCR, giving one entry per CDR3 protein. This repertoire shows around 19,000 distinct CDR3 sequences, 50% to 55% found once; its top ten account for approximately 24%. Donors had localized lung adenocarcinoma, a non-small cell lung cancer. This CDR3 region has 13 residues. V gave up 0 bases and J gave up 5 bases; unmatched junction bases: 2. The V gene's germline CDR1 is GTSNPN and CDR2 SVGIG (reference sequence). The receptor comes from a female donor with lung adenocarcinoma. The CD4 and CD8 labels of this study may be unreliable. Sequenced: CD8+ T cells from the center of a lung tumor. The chain joins TRBV30 to TRBJ1-1, with 8 bases fitting TRBD1. The CDR3 DNA is TGTGCCTGGAGTGTAACAGGGGGGACTGAAGCTTTCTTT. It specifies CAWSVTGGTEAFF.